The clone carrying this T cell receptor beta chain was recorded only once. The data belong to a study of long-term antiretroviral therapy in people with HIV. Assay version v3.0 of immunoSEQ was used, and it was run at survey level. Generated by immunoSEQ multiplex PCR, the TCRdb table keeps only in-frame clones and is missing some. The data show about 25,000 clones, approximately 83% seen once. Germline values: CDR1 SGHAT, CDR2 FQNNGV. The V and J ends lost 5 bases and 6 bases respectively, with 14 bases between them. The CDR3 sequence is 13 residues long. The chain is built from TRBV11-2 and TRBJ2-7; unclear D gene. The sequence was collected from a man aged 50 or older with HIV. Sequences were derived from unsorted PBMCs, sampled 1.2 years after starting antiretroviral therapy. In DNA, the CDR3 is TGTGCCAGCAGCCCCCGACACGGCTTCGAGCAGTACTTC. Protein product: CASSPRHGFEQYF.